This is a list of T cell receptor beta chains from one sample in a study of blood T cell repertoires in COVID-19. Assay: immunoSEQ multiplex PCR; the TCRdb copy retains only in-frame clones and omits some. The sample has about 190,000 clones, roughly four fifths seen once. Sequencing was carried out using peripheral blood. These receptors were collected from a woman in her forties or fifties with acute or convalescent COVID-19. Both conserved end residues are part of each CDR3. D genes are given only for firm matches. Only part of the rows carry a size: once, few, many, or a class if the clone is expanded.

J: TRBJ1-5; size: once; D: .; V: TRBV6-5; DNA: TGTGCCGGAGCGAGGGGAGGGAACAATCAGCCCCAGCATTTT; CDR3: CAGARGGNNQPQHF
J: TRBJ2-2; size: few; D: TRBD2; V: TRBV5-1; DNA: TGCGCCAGCAGCTTTAGCGGGGGCGCTACCGGGGAGCTGTTTTTT; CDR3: CASSFSGGATGELFF
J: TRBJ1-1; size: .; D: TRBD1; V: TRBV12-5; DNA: TGTGCTAGTGGTTTGGAAGGGGGCGAGGGATTAAATGAAGCTTTCTTT; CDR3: CASGLEGGEGLNEAFF
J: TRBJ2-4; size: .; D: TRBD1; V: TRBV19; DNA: TGTGCCAGTAGTCCAGGGACAGGAGCCAAAAACATTCAGTACTTC; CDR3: CASSPGTGAKNIQYF
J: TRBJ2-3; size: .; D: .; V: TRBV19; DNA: TGTGCCAGTAAGGCTAGTGGAACAGATACGCAGTATTTT; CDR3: CASKASGTDTQYF
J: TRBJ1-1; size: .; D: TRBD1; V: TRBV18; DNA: TGTGCCAGCTCACAGGGGGCATGGACTGAAGCTTTCTTT; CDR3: CASSQGAWTEAFF
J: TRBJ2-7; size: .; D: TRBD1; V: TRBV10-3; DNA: TGTGCCATCACGGGACAGGATTCCTACGAGCAGTACTTC; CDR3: CAITGQDSYEQYF
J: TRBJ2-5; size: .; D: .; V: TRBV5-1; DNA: TGCGCCAGCAGCTTGGGGACAGAAGAGACCCAGTACTTC; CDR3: CASSLGTEETQYF
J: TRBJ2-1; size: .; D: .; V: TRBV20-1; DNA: TGCAGTGCTCCCATTTACAATGAGCAGTTCTTC; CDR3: CSAPIYNEQFF
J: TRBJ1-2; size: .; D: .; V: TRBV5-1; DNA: TGCGCCAGCAGCTTCGACAGGAACTATGGCTACACCTTC; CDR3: CASSFDRNYGYTF
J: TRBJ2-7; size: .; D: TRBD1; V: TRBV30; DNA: TGTGCCGGGGGACAGACCTACGAGCAGTACTTC; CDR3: CAGGQTYEQYF
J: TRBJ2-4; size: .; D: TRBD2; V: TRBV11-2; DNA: TGTGCCAGCAGCATAGCGGGGGCCAAAAACATTCAGTACTTC; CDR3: CASSIAGAKNIQYF
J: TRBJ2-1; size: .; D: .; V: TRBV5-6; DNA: TGTGCCAGCAGCGAAGGATGGAGCGGACAGTCCTACAATGAGCAGTTCTTC; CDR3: CASSEGWSGQSYNEQFF
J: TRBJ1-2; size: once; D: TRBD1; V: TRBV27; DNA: TGTGCCAGCAGTTTAAAAACAGGGGGGCAATATGGCTACACCTTC; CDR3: CASSLKTGGQYGYTF
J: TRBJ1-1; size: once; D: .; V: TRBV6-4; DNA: TGTGCCAGCAGCCCCCAGGGTCGGAACACTGAAGCTTTCTTT; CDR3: CASSPQGRNTEAFF
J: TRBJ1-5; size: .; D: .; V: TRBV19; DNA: TGTGCCAGTAGTATAGCGCGGGCCGGGCGCAACAATCAGCCCCAGCATTTT; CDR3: CASSIARAGRNNQPQHF
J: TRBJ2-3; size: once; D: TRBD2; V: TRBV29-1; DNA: TGCAGCGTTGATGGTCGAGCGGGAACAGATACGCAGTATTTT; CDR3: CSVDGRAGTDTQYF
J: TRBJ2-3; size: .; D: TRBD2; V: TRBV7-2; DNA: TGTGCCAGCATAAGCGGGACTGGTGGCTCCGCAGATACGCAGTATTTT; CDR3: CASISGTGGSADTQYF
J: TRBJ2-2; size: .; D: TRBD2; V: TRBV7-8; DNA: TGTGCCAGCAGACCCACCCCAACGGGAGGGGACACCGGGGAGCTGTTTTTT; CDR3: CASRPTPTGGDTGELFF
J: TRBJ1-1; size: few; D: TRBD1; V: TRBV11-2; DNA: TGTGCCAGCAGCCCTAGACCACAGGGGGTGAGAACTGAAGCTTTCTTT; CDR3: CASSPRPQGVRTEAFF
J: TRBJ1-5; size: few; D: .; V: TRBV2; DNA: TGTGCCAGCCGAGAGGCCCGGCCGAATCAGCCCCAGCATTTT; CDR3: CASREARPNQPQHF
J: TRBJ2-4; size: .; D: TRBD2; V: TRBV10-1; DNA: TGCGCCAGCAGCCAAGCGGGGGCCAAAAACATTCAGTACTTC; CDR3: CASSQAGAKNIQYF